One sample yielded the 7 T cell receptor beta chains listed below, sequenced in a study of breast tumors, draining lymph nodes, adjacent tissues. A single record per CDR3 protein comes from TCRdb applying MiXCR to the multiplex PCR reads. The sample lists some 200,000 distinct CDR3 sequences, approximately 31% occurring once. Breast cancer patients provided tissue from their axillary draining lymph nodes. Sequenced: axillary lymph node tissue. All receptors come from a female donor with breast cancer. Some clones in this sample may be carry-over from other donors' samples.

This clonotype came up a few times. CDR3 in DNA: TGTGCCAGCAGCTTGGGAACCGGGACTGGCCTACGGTTACGGTACGAGCAGTACTTC. It specifies CASSLGTGTGLRLRYEQYF. V is TRBV5-5 and J is TRBJ2-7; D may be TRBD2 (6 bases). Germline V gene sequence: CDR1 SGHKS, CDR2 YYEKEE (reference sequence). The CDR3 consists of 19 residues. With 0 bases removed from V and 4 bases from J, the gap between germline ends came to 26 bases. Supplemented by reference TRBV5-5 and TRBJ2-7, the full variable domain reads DAGVTQSPTHLIKTRGQQVTLRCSPISGHKSVSWYQQVLGQGPQFIFQYYEKEERGRGNFPDRFSARQFPNYSSELNVNALLLGDSALYLCASSLGTGTGLRLRYEQYFGPGTRLTVT.

The chain couples TRBV6-4 to TRBJ1-1; 9 bases agree with TRBD1. Germline values: CDR1 MRHNA, CDR2 SNTAGT. This CDR3 is built from 13 residues. After removal of 5 bases from V and 7 bases from J, the junction contained 5 bases not matched to a gene. Here the CDR3 reads CASSSDRGGEAFF. The CDR3 DNA follows: TGTGCCAGCAGTTCGGACAGGGGAGGTGAAGCTTTCTTT.

In this sample, this clonotype turned up a few times. A read error may be the cause here, since a much bigger clone is one base away. The CDR3, as DNA: TGTGCCAGCAGCTTGGAGGGCCCAGAGACCCAGTACTTC. It yields the protein CASSLEGPETQYF. The chain carries TRBV5-5 and TRBJ2-5; D remains unclear. The germline gives CDR1 SGHKS, CDR2 YYEKEE (reference sequence). V shed 0 bases and J shed 4 bases, with 7 bases lying between them. This CDR3 is built from 13 residues.

The table lists this clonotype with many counts. This chain links TRBV20-1 with TRBJ1-2; 10 nucleotides agree with TRBD1. This CDR3 is 16 amino acids long. J gave up 7 bases and V 3 bases, and 14 bases lay outside the gene matches. Germline V lookup: CDR1 DFQATT, CDR2 SNEGSKA (reference sequence). The CDR3 sequence: CSASAASGQGFFGYTF. CDR3 DNA: TGCAGTGCTAGCGCGGCTTCGGGACAGGGGTTCTTTGGCTACACCTTC.

This chain links TRBV11-2 with TRBJ2-7; 8 nucleotides align to TRBD1. Germline assignment: CDR1 SGHAT and CDR2 FQNNGV. V dropped 5 bases and J dropped 5; count of bases not matched to a gene: 8. This CDR3 is 14 amino acids long. CDR3 loop: CASSARTGSHEQYF. The CDR3 nucleotides are TGTGCCAGCAGCGCCCGGACAGGGTCCCACGAGCAGTACTTC. Drawing the rest from reference TRBV11-2 and TRBJ2-7, the complete variable domain is EAGVAQSPRYKIIEKRQSVAFWCNPISGHATLYWYQQILGQGPKLLIQFQNNGVVDDSQLPKDRFSAERLKGVDSTLKIQPAKLEDSAVYLCASSARTGSHEQYFGPGTRLTVT.

This chain links TRBV7-9 with TRBJ2-6, with 7 bases identical to TRBD1. The ends lost 7 bases at V and 0 bases at J; junction bases unmatched: 12. The CDR3 loop spans 18 amino acids. Germline V gives CDR1 SEHNR, CDR2 FQNEAQ (reference sequence). The CDR3 sequence is CASNLRLGGISGANVLTF. CDR3 DNA: TGTGCCAGCAACCTACGGCTAGGGGGCATCTCTGGGGCCAACGTCCTGACTTTC.

The rearrangement uses TRBV15 and TRBJ2-7; D gene unclear. Germline-derived CDR1 and CDR2 are LNHNV and YYDKDF (reference sequence). This CDR3 has 13 residues. The V end was cut by 4 bases, the J end by 3 bases, with 10 bases between. The CDR3 DNA sequence: TGTGCCACCAGCATAAGAACGGGCTACGAGCAGTACTTC. It translates to CATSIRTGYEQYF.